These 18 T cell receptor beta chains share one sample of origin, sequenced in a study of T cell repertoires in cytomegalovirus infection. These receptors have no identified antigens. TCRdb re-called the reads through MiXCR, storing one row per CDR3 protein. The table includes 310,000 or so distinct CDR3 sequences, approximately 25% detected once. Sequencing used cultured PBMCs, obtained from culture after CMV antigen stimulation. The receptors were gathered from a human donor in good health (CMV status not recorded). Some clones in this sample may be carry-over from other donors' samples.

This clonotype was counted only a few times. This sequence joins TRBV27 and TRBJ1-6, with D hard to call. Germline V gives CDR1 MNHEY, CDR2 SMNVEV (reference sequence). V gave up 7 bases and J gave up 7 bases, with 20 bases separating them. The CDR3 is 16 residues long. The CDR3 loop reads CASTRIRADLNSPLHF. CDR3 DNA sequence: TGTGCCAGCACTAGGATTAGGGCGGATTTGAATTCACCCCTCCACTTT.

The rearrangement joins TRBV20-1 to TRBJ2-1, with TRBD2 identical over 9 bases. The ends lost 2 bases at V and 6 bases at J; junction bases unmatched: 8. CDR3 size: 15 residues. The germline gives CDR1 DFQATT, CDR2 SNEGSKA (reference sequence). CDR3 sequence reads: CSARPSWGLANEQFF. CDR3 coding DNA: TGCAGTGCTAGACCTTCCTGGGGACTAGCCAATGAGCAGTTCTTC.

This clonotype was observed at least ten times. This chain connects TRBV7-2 to TRBJ2-3; D is unclear. Germline-derived CDR1 and CDR2 are SGHTA and FQGNSA. This CDR3 region has 13 residues. V was shortened by 0 bases and J by 2 bases, with 3 bases between the two germline ends. The CDR3, as DNA: TGTGCCAGCAGCTTAGCGTACACAGATACGCAGTATTTT. This codes for CASSLAYTDTQYF.

This chain uses TRBV30 with TRBJ1-1; TRBD1 agrees at 8 bases. The CDR3 consists of 13 residues. After removal of 5 bases from V and 0 bases from J, the junction contained 2 bases not matched to a gene. Germline CDR1 and CDR2: GTSNPN and SVGIG (reference sequence). The DNA of the CDR3 is TGTGCCTGGGACAGGGGAATGAACACTGAAGCTTTCTTT. Translation gives CAWDRGMNTEAFF. Filled out from reference TRBV30 and TRBJ1-1, the complete variable domain reads SQTIHQWPATLVQPVGSPLSLECTVEGTSNPNLYWYRQAAGRGLQLLFYSVGIGQISSEVPQNLSASRPQDRQFILSSKKLLLSDSGFYLCAWDRGMNTEAFFGQGTRLTVV.

This clonotype has only a few counts. This rearrangement joins TRBV11-1 to TRBJ1-1; D is unresolved. Deletions cut 5 bases from V and 3 bases from J, with 10 bases between. The CDR3 runs to 13 residues. Germline V gene sequence: CDR1 SGHAT, CDR2 FQDESV (reference sequence). CDR3 sequence (DNA): TGTGCCAGCAGCCCCCCCCAGTACACTGAAGCTTTCTTT. It is translated as CASSPPQYTEAFF.

This clonotype was detected only a few times. This sequence joins TRBV10-3 and TRBJ1-1; 8 positions agree with TRBD1. Per the germline V gene, CDR1 is ENHRY and CDR2 is SYGVKD. This CDR3 region has 14 residues. V shed 7 bases and J 4 bases; nucleotides not matched to a gene: 8. Here the CDR3 DNA reads TGTGCCATCACAGACCTACAGGGGGGCACTGAAGCTTTCTTT. Translation gives CAITDLQGGTEAFF.

The chain is built from TRBV7-3 and TRBJ2-3; tentative D call: TRBD1 (5 bases). V was pared by 3 bases and J by 4 bases, with 17 bases between. CDR1 and CDR2 from the germline V gene are SGHTA and FQGTGA. The CDR3 runs to 16 residues. The CDR3 region is CASSFGPPRGPDTQYF. DNA of the CDR3: TGTGCCAGCAGCTTTGGGCCGCCAAGGGGCCCAGATACGCAGTATTTT.

This clonotype was seen many times. The rearrangement uses TRBV7-2 and TRBJ2-5, with 7 positions matching TRBD2. The CDR3 is made up of 13 amino acids. With 3 bases clipped from V and 5 bases from J, the junction kept 3 bases outside the gene matches. CDR1 is SGHTA, CDR2 FQGNSA, per germline. The CDR3 DNA is TGTGCCAGCAGCTTTATGGGGGGGGAGACCCAGTACTTC. This encodes CASSFMGGETQYF.

The chain carries TRBV20-1 and TRBJ2-1; 9 bases are a match to TRBD1. V gave up 3 bases and J gave up 7 bases; unmatched junction bases: 10. Germline values: CDR1 DFQATT, CDR2 SNEGSKA (reference sequence). The CDR3 is 15 amino acids. In DNA, the CDR3 is TGCAGTGCTAGTACAGGGGGCTTGAGGTTGAATGAGCAGTTCTTC. Protein sequence: CSASTGGLRLNEQFF.

J is TRBJ2-3 and V is TRBV15; no clear D gene. In germline, CDR1 is LNHNV, CDR2 YYDKDF (reference sequence). This CDR3 region has 16 residues. V lost 6 bases to trimming and J lost 1 base, with 17 bases between them. The CDR3 DNA reads as TGTGCCACCAGGAGCTCCACGGATACCCGCACAGATACGCAGTATTTT. It translates to CATRSSTDTRTDTQYF.

The sample holds a few counts of this clonotype. This rearrangement joins TRBV7-2 to TRBJ2-5, with D possibly being TRBD1 (6 bases). V was trimmed by 7 bases and J by 5 bases, leaving 14 bases between them. There are 13 residues in the CDR3. The V gene's germline CDR1 is SGHTA and CDR2 FQGNSA. CDR3 residues: CASTLGQWETQYF. The DNA for the CDR3 is TGTGCCAGCACCCTCGGACAGTGGGAGACCCAGTACTTC.

In this sample, this clonotype turned up a few times. V is TRBV6-1 and J is TRBJ2-7, with 8 positions matching TRBD1. V shed 10 bases and J 2 bases; nucleotides not matched to a gene: 10. This CDR3 contains 14 residues. CDR1 and CDR2 from the germline V gene are MNHNS and SASEGT. CDR3 sequence: CATVDRAATYEQYF. In DNA form, the CDR3 reads TGTGCCACCGTGGACAGGGCCGCCACCTACGAGCAGTACTTC.

This clonotype was picked up a small number of times. The V gene is TRBV7-2, the J gene TRBJ1-4; 9 positions match TRBD1. From germline, CDR1 is SGHTA and CDR2 FQGNSA. There are 15 residues in the CDR3. J lost 7 bases, V lost 5 bases, and 8 bases had no gene match. CDR3 sequence reads: CASSLTGGGVEKLFF. Written as DNA, the CDR3 is TGTGCCAGCAGCCTTACAGGGGGCGGTGTTGAAAAACTGTTTTTT.

V usage is TRBV3-1 and J usage is TRBJ2-7; perhaps D is TRBD1 or TRBD2 (5 bases each). V was shortened by 9 bases and J by 1 base, with 16 bases between the two germline ends. Germline values: CDR1 LGHDT, CDR2 YNNKEL (reference sequence). This CDR3 is 14 amino acids long. CDR3 loop: CARPGPIPSYEQYV. The CDR3 DNA is TGTGCCAGACCGGGACCAATACCTTCCTACGAGCAGTACGTC.

The chain recombines TRBV7-2 with TRBJ1-2, with 8 bases fitting TRBD1. CDR1 SGHTA and CDR2 FQGNSA come from the germline V gene. The CDR3 has 15 residues. After removal of 3 bases from V and 4 bases from J, the junction contained 7 bases not matched to a gene. In nucleotides, the CDR3 is TGTGCCAGCAGCTTGACGCCTACAGGGGGCTATGGCTACACCTTC. It specifies CASSLTPTGGYGYTF.

This chain uses TRBV2 with TRBJ1-1; 7 bases map to TRBD1. V lost 1 base and J lost 4; bases outside the gene matches: 3. The germline CDR1 and CDR2 sequences are SNHLY and FYNNEI. The CDR3 runs to 14 residues. CDR3 DNA: TGTGCCAGCAGTGAAGTGACAGGGTTCACTGAAGCTTTCTTT. This translates into CASSEVTGFTEAFF.

V is TRBV7-8 and J is TRBJ2-3; D is unresolved. Per germline, CDR1 SGHVS and CDR2 FQNEAQ. The CDR3 spans 13 residues. The V end lost 5 bases, the J end lost 8 bases, and 14 bases lay between the germline ends. The CDR3 loop reads CASSGGVGLTQYF. The CDR3 nucleotides are TGTGCCAGCAGCGGCGGAGTGGGTCTTACGCAGTATTTT.

This sequence joins TRBV13 and TRBJ2-1; D remains unclear. The V end was cut by 4 bases, the J end by 4 bases, with 5 bases between. In germline, CDR1 is PRHDT, CDR2 FYEKMQ (reference sequence). CDR3 length: 12 residues. The CDR3 nucleotides read TGTGCCAGCAGCTCCGAATACAATGAGCAGTTCTTC. Encoded protein: CASSSEYNEQFF.